This T cell receptor beta chain was captured in a study of beta chain features in type 1 diabetes. As for this clone: What it binds is not known.

J gave up 2 bases and V 10 bases, and 10 bases lay outside the gene matches. The CDR3 is 15 amino acids. The germline V gene has CDR1 SNHLY and CDR2 FYNNEI. The sequenced template was cDNA made from the entire isolated RNA. Millions of reads, on average, came from each naive, central memory and regulatory T cell sample. The repertoire was sequenced with immunoSEQ multiplex PCR; TCRdb's copy has only in-frame clones and lacks some. The sample shows 150,000 to 190,000 clones, approximately 10% of them seen only once. Study-level findings and limits: TCRB rearrangement may or may not be influenced by HLA type; here this remained unresolved. Researchers report that Type 1 diabetes patients had moderately but significantly shorter TCRB CDR3s across all four CD4+ subsets.

Material for sequencing was central memory CD4+ T cells from blood. This TCR was sampled from a man younger than 40 with type 1 diabetes. This chain links TRBV2 with TRBJ1-3, with TRBD1 matching over 8 bases. CDR3 residues: CATTVSGGPGNTIYF. CDR3 DNA sequence: TGTGCCACCACTGTATCAGGGGGCCCTGGAAACACCATATATTTT.